This T cell receptor (beta chain) was identified during a study of vaccination effects on CD4 cells after COVID-19. This CDR3 is built from 13 residues. CDR1 is MGHDK, CDR2 SYGVNS, per germline. V lost 6 bases and J lost 7, with 10 bases in between. Cells that had been cultured for 9 to 10 days were the source of isolated CD4+ T cells. Each participant was administered two doses of either the BNT162b2 or the mRNA-1273 vaccine. Some clones are missing from TCRdb's copy, which holds only in-frame ones; the method was immunoSEQ multiplex PCR. This sample carries more than 60,000 clones, 70% to 85% of them seen once, and the ten largest clones take over 2%. Comments on this clone: Its matching antigen is unknown.

The chain couples TRBV25-1 to TRBJ1-6; D gene unclear. The sequenced sample was CD4+ T cells from PBMCs cultured without peptide, obtained after COVID-19 vaccination. This clonotype was obtained from a human donor who received a COVID-19 vaccine. CDR3: CASRTSANSPLHF. The CDR3 DNA reads TGTGCCAGCAGGACGTCGGCGAATTCACCCCTCCACTTT.